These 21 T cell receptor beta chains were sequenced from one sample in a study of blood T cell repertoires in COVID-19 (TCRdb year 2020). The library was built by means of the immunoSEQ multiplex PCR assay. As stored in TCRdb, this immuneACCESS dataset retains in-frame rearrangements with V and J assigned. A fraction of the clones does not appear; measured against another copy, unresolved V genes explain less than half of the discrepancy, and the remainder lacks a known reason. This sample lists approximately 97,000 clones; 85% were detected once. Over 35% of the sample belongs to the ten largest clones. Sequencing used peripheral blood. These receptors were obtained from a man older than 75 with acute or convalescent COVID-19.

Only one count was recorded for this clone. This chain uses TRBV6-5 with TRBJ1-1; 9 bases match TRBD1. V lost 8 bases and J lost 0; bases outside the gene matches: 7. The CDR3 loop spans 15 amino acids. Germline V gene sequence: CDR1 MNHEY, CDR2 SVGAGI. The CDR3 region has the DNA TGTGCCAGCCGGGACAGGGAATTCATGAACACTGAAGCTTTCTTT. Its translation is CASRDREFMNTEAFF.

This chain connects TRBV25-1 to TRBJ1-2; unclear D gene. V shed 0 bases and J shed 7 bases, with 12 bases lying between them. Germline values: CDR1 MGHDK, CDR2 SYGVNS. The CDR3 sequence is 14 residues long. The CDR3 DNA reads TGTGCCAGCAGTGAATATCGGGGTCGGGGTGGCTACACCTTC. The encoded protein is CASSEYRGRGGYTF.

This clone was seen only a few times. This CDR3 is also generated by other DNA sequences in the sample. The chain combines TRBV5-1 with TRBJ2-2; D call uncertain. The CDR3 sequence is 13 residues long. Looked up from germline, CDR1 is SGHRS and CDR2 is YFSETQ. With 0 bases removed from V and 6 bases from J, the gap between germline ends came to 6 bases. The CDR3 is CASSLDSSGELFF. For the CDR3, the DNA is TGCGCCAGCAGCTTGGACAGCTCCGGGGAGCTGTTTTTT. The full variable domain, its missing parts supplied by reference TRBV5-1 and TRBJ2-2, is KAGVTQTPRYLIKTRGQQVTLSCSPISGHRSVSWYQQTPGQGLQFLFEYFSETQRNKGNFPGRFSGRQFSNSRSEMNVSTLELGDSALYLCASSLDSSGELFFGEGSRLTVL.

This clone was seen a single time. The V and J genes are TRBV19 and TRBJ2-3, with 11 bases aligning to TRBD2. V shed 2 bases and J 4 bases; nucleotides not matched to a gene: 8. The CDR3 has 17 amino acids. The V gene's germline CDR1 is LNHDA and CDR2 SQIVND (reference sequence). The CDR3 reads CASSIRLGLAGADTQYF. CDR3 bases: TGTGCCAGTAGTATAAGACTCGGACTAGCGGGCGCAGATACGCAGTATTTT.

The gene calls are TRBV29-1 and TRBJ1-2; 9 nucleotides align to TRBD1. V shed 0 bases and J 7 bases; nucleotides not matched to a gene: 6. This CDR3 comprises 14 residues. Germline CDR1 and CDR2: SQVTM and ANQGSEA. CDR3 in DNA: TGCAGCGTTGAAGAAGGGGGGACAGGGCCTGGCTACACCTTC. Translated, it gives CSVEEGGTGPGYTF.

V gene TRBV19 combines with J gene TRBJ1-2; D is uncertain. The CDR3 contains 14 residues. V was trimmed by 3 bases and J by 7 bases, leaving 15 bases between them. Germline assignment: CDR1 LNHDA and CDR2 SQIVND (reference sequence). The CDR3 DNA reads TGTGCCAGTAGTATTCGGGGTCAACCTGGTGGCTACACCTTC. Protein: CASSIRGQPGGYTF.

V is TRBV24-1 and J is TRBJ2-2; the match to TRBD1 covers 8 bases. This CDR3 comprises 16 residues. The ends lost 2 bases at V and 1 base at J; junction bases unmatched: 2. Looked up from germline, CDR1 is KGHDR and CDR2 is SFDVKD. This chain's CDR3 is CATSDSGTGNTGELFF. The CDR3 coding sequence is TGTGCCACCAGTGATTCCGGGACAGGGAACACCGGGGAGCTGTTTTTT.

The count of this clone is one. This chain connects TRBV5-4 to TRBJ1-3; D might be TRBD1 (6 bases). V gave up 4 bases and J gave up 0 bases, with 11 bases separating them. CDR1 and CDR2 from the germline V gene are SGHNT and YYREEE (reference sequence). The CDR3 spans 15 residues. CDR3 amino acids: CASSVQGGSGNTIYF. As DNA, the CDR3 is TGTGCCAGCAGCGTCCAAGGGGGCTCTGGAAACACCATATATTTT. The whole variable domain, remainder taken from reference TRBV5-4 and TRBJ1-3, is ETGVTQSPTHLIKTRGQQVTLRCSSQSGHNTVSWYQQALGQGPQFIFQYYREEENGRGNFPPRFSGLQFPNYSSELNVNALELDDSALYLCASSVQGGSGNTIYFGEGSWLTVV.

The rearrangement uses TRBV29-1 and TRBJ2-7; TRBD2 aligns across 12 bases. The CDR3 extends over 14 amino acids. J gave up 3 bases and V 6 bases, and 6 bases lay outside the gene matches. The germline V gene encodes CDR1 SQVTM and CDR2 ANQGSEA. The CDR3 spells CSVVKTSGGYEQYF. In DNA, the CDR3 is TGCAGCGTCGTTAAGACTAGCGGGGGCTACGAGCAGTACTTC.

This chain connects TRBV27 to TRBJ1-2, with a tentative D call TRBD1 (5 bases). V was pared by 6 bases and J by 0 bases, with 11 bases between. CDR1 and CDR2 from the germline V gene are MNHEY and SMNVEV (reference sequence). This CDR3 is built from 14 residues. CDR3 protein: CASRATVANYGYTF. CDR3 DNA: TGTGCCAGCAGAGCGACAGTAGCTAACTATGGCTACACCTTC.

CDR3 residues: CASSLNQGFVQETQYF. DNA of the CDR3: TGTGCCAGCAGCCTGAACCAGGGTTTTGTCCAAGAGACCCAGTACTTC. The chain combines TRBV14 with TRBJ2-5; the D gene is possibly TRBD1 (5 bases). The V gene's germline CDR1 is SGHDN and CDR2 FVKESK. Between the trimmed V and J ends, which lost 4 bases and 1 base, there was a span of 16 bases. The CDR3 extends over 16 amino acids.

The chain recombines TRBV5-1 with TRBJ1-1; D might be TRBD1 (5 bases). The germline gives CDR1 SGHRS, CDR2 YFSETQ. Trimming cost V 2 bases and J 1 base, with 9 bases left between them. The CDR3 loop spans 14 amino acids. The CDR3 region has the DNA TGCGCCAGCAGCTTTAGTCAGGGGAACACTGAAGCTTTCTTT. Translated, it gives CASSFSQGNTEAFF.

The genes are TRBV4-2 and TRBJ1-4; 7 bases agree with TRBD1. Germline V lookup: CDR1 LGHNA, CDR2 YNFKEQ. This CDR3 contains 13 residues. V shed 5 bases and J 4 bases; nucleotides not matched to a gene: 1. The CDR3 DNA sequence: TGTGCCAGCAGCAGACAGGGTAATGAAAAACTGTTTTTT. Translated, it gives CASSRQGNEKLFF.

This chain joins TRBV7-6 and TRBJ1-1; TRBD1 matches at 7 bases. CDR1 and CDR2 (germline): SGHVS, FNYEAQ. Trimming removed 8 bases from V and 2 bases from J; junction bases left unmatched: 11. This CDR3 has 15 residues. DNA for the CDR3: TGTGCCAGCCGCCGCGCGGCAGGGGGTAACACTGAAGCTTTCTTT. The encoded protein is CASRRAAGGNTEAFF.

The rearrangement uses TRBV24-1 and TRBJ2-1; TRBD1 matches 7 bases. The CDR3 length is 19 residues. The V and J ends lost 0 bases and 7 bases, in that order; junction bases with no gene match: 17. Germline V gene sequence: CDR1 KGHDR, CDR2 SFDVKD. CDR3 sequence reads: CATSDLPPTGPRTRNEQFF. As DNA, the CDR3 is TGTGCCACCAGTGATTTGCCGCCGACAGGGCCCAGGACTCGTAATGAGCAGTTCTTC.

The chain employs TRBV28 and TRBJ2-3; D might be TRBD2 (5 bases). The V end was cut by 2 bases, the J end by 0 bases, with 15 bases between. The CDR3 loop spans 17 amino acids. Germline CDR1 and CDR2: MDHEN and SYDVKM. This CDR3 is CASSLETKRLSTDTQYF. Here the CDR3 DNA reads TGTGCCAGCAGTTTAGAGACCAAGCGGCTTAGCACAGATACGCAGTATTTT.

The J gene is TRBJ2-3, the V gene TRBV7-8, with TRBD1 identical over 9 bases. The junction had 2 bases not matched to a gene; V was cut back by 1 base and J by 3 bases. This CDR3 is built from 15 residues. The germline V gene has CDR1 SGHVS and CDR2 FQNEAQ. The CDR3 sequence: CASSLDRGRTDTQYF. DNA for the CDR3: TGTGCCAGCAGCTTAGACAGGGGGCGGACAGATACGCAGTATTTT.

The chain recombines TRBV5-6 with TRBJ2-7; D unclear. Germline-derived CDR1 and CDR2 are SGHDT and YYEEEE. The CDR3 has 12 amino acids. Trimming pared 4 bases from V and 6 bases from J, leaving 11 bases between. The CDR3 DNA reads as TGTGCCAGCAGCCGAGGAGTTCTCGAGCAGTACTTC. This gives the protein CASSRGVLEQYF.

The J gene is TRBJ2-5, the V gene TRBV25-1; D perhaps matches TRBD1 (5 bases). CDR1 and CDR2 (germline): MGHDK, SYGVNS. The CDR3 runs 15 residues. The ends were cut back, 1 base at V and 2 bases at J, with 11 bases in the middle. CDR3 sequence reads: CASSEWRQTQETQYF. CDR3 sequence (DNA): TGTGCCAGCAGTGAATGGAGACAGACACAAGAGACCCAGTACTTC.

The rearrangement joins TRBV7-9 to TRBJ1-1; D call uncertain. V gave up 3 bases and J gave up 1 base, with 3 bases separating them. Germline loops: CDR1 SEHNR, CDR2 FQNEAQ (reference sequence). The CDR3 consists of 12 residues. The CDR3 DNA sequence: TGTGCCAGCAGCTTCGGGAACACTGAAGCTTTCTTT. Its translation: CASSFGNTEAFF.

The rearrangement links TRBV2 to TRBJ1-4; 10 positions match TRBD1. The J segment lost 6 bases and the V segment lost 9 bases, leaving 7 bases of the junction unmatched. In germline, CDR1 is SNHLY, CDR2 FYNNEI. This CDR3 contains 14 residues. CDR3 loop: CASRTGTGDEKLFF. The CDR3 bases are TGTGCCAGTAGGACCGGGACAGGGGATGAAAAACTGTTTTTT.